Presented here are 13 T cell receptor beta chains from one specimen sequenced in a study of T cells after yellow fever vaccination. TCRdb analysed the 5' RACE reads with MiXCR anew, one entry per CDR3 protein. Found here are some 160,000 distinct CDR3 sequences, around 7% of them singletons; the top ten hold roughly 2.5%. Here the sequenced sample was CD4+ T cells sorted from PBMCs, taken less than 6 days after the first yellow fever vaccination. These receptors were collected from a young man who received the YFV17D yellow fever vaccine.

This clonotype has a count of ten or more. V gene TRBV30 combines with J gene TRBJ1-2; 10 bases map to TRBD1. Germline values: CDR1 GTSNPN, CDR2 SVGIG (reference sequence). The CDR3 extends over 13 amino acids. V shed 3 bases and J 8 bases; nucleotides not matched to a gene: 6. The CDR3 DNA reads TGTGCCTGGAGCGCCGGACAGGGGGGAGGCTACACCTTC. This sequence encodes CAWSAGQGGGYTF.

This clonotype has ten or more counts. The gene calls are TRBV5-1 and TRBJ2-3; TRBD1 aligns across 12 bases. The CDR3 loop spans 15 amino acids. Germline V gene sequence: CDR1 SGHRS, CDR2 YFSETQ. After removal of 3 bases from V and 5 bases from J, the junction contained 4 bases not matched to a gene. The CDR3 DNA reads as TGCGCCAGCAGCTACGGGACAGGGGGCCAAGATACGCAGTATTTT. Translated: CASSYGTGGQDTQYF.

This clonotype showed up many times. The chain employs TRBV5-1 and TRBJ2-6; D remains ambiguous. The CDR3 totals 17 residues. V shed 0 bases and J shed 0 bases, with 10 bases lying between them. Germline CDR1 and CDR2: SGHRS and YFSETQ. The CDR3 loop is CASSLVPTNSGANVLTF. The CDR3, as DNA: TGCGCCAGCAGCTTGGTTCCCACAAACTCTGGGGCCAACGTCCTGACTTTC. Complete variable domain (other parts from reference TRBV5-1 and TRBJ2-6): KAGVTQTPRYLIKTRGQQVTLSCSPISGHRSVSWYQQTPGQGLQFLFEYFSETQRNKGNFPGRFSGRQFSNSRSEMNVSTLELGDSALYLCASSLVPTNSGANVLTFGAGSRLTVL.

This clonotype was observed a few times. The CDR3: CASSLGASSYGYTF. The CDR3 nucleotides are TGTGCCAGCAGCTTGGGAGCATCCTCCTATGGCTACACCTTC. The gene calls are TRBV5-4 and TRBJ1-2; D is ambiguous. The CDR3 covers 14 residues. Germline loops: CDR1 SGHNT, CDR2 YYREEE (reference sequence). Trimming removed 0 bases at V and 4 bases at J, with 10 bases between.

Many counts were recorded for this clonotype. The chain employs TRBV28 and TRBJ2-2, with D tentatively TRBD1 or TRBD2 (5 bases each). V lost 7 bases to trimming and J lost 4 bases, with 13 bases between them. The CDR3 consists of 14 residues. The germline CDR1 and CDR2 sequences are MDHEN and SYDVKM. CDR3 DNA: TGTGCCAGCACGACGGGGCAGAGCACCGGGGAGCTGTTTTTT. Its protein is CASTTGQSTGELFF.

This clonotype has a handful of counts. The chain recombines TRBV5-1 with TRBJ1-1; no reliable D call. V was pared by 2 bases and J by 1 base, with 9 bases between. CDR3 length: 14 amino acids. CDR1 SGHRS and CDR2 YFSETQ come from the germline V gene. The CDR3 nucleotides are TGCGCCAGCAGCTTACATCGGGGGAACACTGAAGCTTTCTTT. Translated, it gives CASSLHRGNTEAFF.

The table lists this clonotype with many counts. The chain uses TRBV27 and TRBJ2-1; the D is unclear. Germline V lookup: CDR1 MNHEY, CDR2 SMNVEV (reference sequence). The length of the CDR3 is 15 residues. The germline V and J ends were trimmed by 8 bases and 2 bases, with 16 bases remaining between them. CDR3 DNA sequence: TGTGCCAGCCTTGTTTGGCCAAATACCTACAATGAGCAGTTCTTC. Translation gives CASLVWPNTYNEQFF.

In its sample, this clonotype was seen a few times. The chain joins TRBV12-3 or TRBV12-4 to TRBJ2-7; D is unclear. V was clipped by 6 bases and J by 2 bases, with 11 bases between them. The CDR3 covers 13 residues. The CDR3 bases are TGTGCCAGCAGAAAGGGCCCGGCCTACGAGCAGTACTTC. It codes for CASRKGPAYEQYF.

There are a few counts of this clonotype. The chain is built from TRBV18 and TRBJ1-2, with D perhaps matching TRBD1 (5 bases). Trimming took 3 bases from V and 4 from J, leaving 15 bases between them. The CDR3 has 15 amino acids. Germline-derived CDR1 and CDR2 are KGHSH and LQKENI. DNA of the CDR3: TGTGCCAGCTCACCTCGAGGAGGGGATGTCTATGGCTACACCTTC. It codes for CASSPRGGDVYGYTF. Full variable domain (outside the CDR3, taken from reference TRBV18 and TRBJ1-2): NAGVMQNPRHLVRRRGQEARLRCSPMKGHSHVYWYRQLPEEGLKFMVYLQKENIIDESGMPKERFSAEFPKEGPSILRIQQVVRGDSAAYFCASSPRGGDVYGYTFGSGTRLTVV.

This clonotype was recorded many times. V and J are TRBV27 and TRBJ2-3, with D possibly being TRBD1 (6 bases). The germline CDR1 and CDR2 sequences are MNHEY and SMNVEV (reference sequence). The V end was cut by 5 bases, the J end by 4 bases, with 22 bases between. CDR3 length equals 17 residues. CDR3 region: CASSPWKGGMLADTQYF. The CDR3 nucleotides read TGTGCCAGCAGTCCGTGGAAAGGGGGAATGTTGGCAGATACGCAGTATTTT.

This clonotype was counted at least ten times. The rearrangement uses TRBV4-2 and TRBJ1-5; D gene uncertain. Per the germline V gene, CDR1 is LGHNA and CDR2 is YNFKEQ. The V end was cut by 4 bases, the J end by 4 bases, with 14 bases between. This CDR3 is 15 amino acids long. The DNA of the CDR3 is TGTGCCAGCAGCCGGATAGACGGCCCAAATCAGCCCCAGCATTTT. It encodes CASSRIDGPNQPQHF.

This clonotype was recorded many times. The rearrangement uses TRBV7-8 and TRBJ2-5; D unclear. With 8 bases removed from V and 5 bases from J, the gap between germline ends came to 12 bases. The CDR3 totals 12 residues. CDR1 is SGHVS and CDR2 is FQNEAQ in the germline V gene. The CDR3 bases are TGTGCCAGCGGCCGCGGTCCGGAGACCCAGTACTTC. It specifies CASGRGPETQYF. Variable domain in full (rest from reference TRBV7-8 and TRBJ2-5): GAGVSQSPRYKVAKRGQDVALRCDPISGHVSLFWYQQALGQGPEFLTYFQNEAQLDKSGLPSDRFFAERPEGSVSTLKIQRTQQEDSAVYLCASGRGPETQYFGPGTRLLVL.

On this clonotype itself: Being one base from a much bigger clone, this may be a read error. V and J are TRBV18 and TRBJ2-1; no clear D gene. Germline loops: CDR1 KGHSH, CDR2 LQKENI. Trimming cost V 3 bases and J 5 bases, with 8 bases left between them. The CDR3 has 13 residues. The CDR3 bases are TGTGCCAGCTCACCCGGGTCGGACAATGAGCAGTTCTTC. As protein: CASSPGSDNEQFF.